The 18 T cell receptor beta chains listed next were all sequenced from one sample in a study of CD8 T cells in ankylosing spondylitis. TCRdb analysed the 5' RACE reads with MiXCR anew, one entry per CDR3 protein. The top ten hold 1.1% of the sample, which has 340,000 or so distinct CDR3 sequences, about 14% seen once. Sequencing input: blood, either unsorted or a sorted T cell fraction (not recorded which). The receptors here all came from a male donor with ankylosing spondylitis or in good health (not recorded which).

The CDR3 loop is CASSISTANEKLFF. The CDR3 nucleotides are TGTGCCAGTAGTATATCAACTGCGAATGAAAAACTGTTTTTT. The gene calls are TRBV19 and TRBJ1-4; D is ambiguous. Germline CDR1 and CDR2: LNHDA and SQIVND (reference sequence). V lost 2 bases and J 5 bases, leaving 9 bases between the germline ends. The CDR3 consists of 14 residues.

The chain joins TRBV7-2 to TRBJ1-1; no definite D call. V was shortened by 2 bases and J by 2 bases, with 9 bases between the two germline ends. CDR1 is SGHTA, CDR2 FQGNSA, per germline. The CDR3 covers 14 residues. DNA for the CDR3: TGTGCCAGCAGCTTAAAGGCGGCTAACACTGAAGCTTTCTTT. Encoded protein: CASSLKAANTEAFF.

This clonotype was picked up a small number of times. The gene calls are TRBV12-3 or TRBV12-4 and TRBJ1-2, with D unresolved. This CDR3 has 12 amino acids. With 4 bases removed from V and 8 bases from J, the gap between germline ends came to 11 bases. This chain's CDR3 is CASSSGLGGYTF. The CDR3 DNA reads TGTGCCAGCAGTTCCGGACTCGGGGGCTACACCTTC.

A few counts support this clonotype. V gene TRBV15 combines with J gene TRBJ1-5, with no clear D. Germline CDR1 is LNHNV and CDR2 is YYDKDF (reference sequence). This CDR3 has 17 amino acids. V gave up 0 bases and J gave up 1 base, with 13 bases separating them. CDR3 in DNA: TGTGCCACCAGCAGAGATTGGGGAGCCGGGAGCAATCAGCCCCAGCATTTT. This codes for CATSRDWGAGSNQPQHF.

The chain employs TRBV28 and TRBJ1-1; 7 nucleotides match TRBD1. Germline V gene lookup returns CDR1 MDHEN and CDR2 SYDVKM. V lost 6 bases, J lost 5 bases, and 9 bases stayed unmatched. The CDR3 is 14 residues long. CDR3 sequence: CASRGGGGGTEAFF. The CDR3 bases are TGTGCCAGCAGGGGAGGGGGCGGGGGTACTGAAGCTTTCTTT. Together with reference TRBV28 and TRBJ1-1, the CDR3 gives the full variable domain: DVKVTQSSRYLVKRTGEKVFLECVQDMDHENMFWYRQDPGLGLRLIYFSYDVKMKEKGDIPEGYSVSREKKERFSLILESASTNQTSMYLCASRGGGGGTEAFFGQGTRLTVV.

Many counts were recorded for this clonotype. The chain employs TRBV20-1 and TRBJ1-2; 8 bases fit TRBD1. Per the germline V gene, CDR1 is DFQATT and CDR2 is SNEGSKA (reference sequence). The CDR3 is 12 residues long. V gave up 7 bases and J gave up 4 bases; unmatched junction bases: 5. In DNA form, the CDR3 reads TGCAGTGTTCCCGACAGGGGCTATGGCTACACCTTC. Its protein is CSVPDRGYGYTF.

In this sample, this clonotype turned up many times. V and J are TRBV20-1 and TRBJ2-1, with D perhaps matching TRBD2 (6 bases). V lost 3 bases and J 8 bases, leaving 23 bases between the germline ends. The germline CDR1 and CDR2 sequences are DFQATT and SNEGSKA (reference sequence). CDR3 length equals 16 residues. This chain's CDR3 is CSARWGLSLRRDEQFF. In DNA form, the CDR3 reads TGCAGTGCTAGGTGGGGGTTGAGCCTCAGGAGGGATGAGCAGTTCTTC.

This clonotype was found many times. The rearrangement uses TRBV6-1 and TRBJ1-5; a weak D match, TRBD1 (6 bases). V lost 6 bases, J lost 0 bases, and 12 bases lay in between. The CDR3 runs 15 residues. The germline V gene encodes CDR1 MNHNS and CDR2 SASEGT. CDR3 bases: TGTGCCAGCAGCAGGACAGCGGATAGCAATCAGCCCCAGCATTTT. This translates into CASSRTADSNQPQHF.

The V gene is TRBV3-1, the J gene TRBJ2-6, with no clear D. Germline V gene data show CDR1 as LGHDT and CDR2 as YNNKEL (reference sequence). V lost 1 base to trimming and J lost 0 bases, with 7 bases between them. This CDR3 spans 16 amino acids. CDR3 sequence (DNA): TGTGCCAGCAGCCAAGTCAGAGCCTCTGGGGCCAACGTCCTGACTTTC. This codes for CASSQVRASGANVLTF.

This clonotype occurred a few times. This chain uses TRBV19 with TRBJ2-5, with D unresolved. The CDR3 sequence is 14 residues long. The germline CDR1 and CDR2 sequences are LNHDA and SQIVND (reference sequence). The ends were cut back, 1 base at V and 4 bases at J, with 10 bases in the middle. CDR3 DNA sequence: TGTGCCAGTAGTATAGCAGGAGCCGTAGAGACCCAGTACTTC. Its translation: CASSIAGAVETQYF.

This clonotype appeared a few times. The chain joins TRBV12-3 or TRBV12-4 to TRBJ2-7; D possibly corresponds to TRBD2 (5 bases). The CDR3 runs 12 residues. V lost 5 bases and J lost 5, with 10 bases in between. DNA of the CDR3: TGTGCCAGCAGTCCGGGAATCCACGAGCAGTACTTC. Protein: CASSPGIHEQYF.

This sequence joins TRBV3-1 and TRBJ2-5; 9 nucleotides agree with TRBD1. CDR1 and CDR2 from the germline V gene are LGHDT and YNNKEL (reference sequence). There are 16 residues in the CDR3. The junction had 10 bases not matched to a gene; V was cut back by 4 bases and J by 4 bases. The CDR3 protein is CASSPLSGQGRETQYF. CDR3 DNA: TGTGCCAGCAGCCCCCTCTCCGGACAGGGGAGAGAGACCCAGTACTTC.

Ten or more counts support this clonotype. The chain has TRBV12-3 or TRBV12-4 and TRBJ2-4; D possibly matches TRBD1 or TRBD2 (5 bases each). This CDR3 region has 14 residues. V lost 5 bases and J 9 bases, leaving 17 bases between the germline ends. The CDR3 DNA is TGTGCCAGCAGTGACACAGGTTTCGGAGGCATTCAGTACTTC. Translated: CASSDTGFGGIQYF.

The chain couples TRBV6-5 to TRBJ1-4; the match to TRBD1 covers 9 bases. V trimming: 4 bases; J trimming: 7 bases; junction bases outside the gene matches: 13. Germline CDR1 MNHEY, CDR2 SVGAGI. CDR3 length: 17 residues. In nucleotides, the CDR3 is TGTGCCAGCAGTTTAGGGGGGACCGGGACAGGGAGTGAAAAACTGTTTTTT. Amino acid sequence: CASSLGGTGTGSEKLFF.

The chain links TRBV27 to TRBJ2-7; tentatively, D is TRBD2 (6 bases). The germline V gene encodes CDR1 MNHEY and CDR2 SMNVEV (reference sequence). The CDR3 contains 12 residues. Trimming removed 6 bases from V and 9 bases from J, with 15 bases in between. CDR3 DNA sequence: TGTGCCAGCAGAACCGGGGAGGCAGGGCAGTACTTC. Amino acid sequence: CASRTGEAGQYF.

This clonotype was detected a few times. The chain couples TRBV4-1 to TRBJ1-1, with 9 bases identical to TRBD1. The CDR3 sequence is 16 residues long. Unmatched junction bases numbered 7, after V lost 4 bases and J lost 1 base. Germline V gene sequence: CDR1 MGHRA, CDR2 YSYEKL. The CDR3 protein is CASSPRSGQGNTEAFF. The CDR3 nucleotides are TGCGCCAGCAGCCCCCGCTCGGGACAGGGGAACACTGAAGCTTTCTTT.

This clonotype occurred a few times. The V and J genes are TRBV20-1 and TRBJ2-4; the D is unclear. The germline CDR1 and CDR2 sequences are DFQATT and SNEGSKA (reference sequence). V was cut by 4 bases and J by 6 bases, with 10 bases left in between. There are 12 residues in the CDR3. The DNA of the CDR3 is TGCAGTGCTACCCAGATGCGAAACATTCAGTACTTC. It codes for CSATQMRNIQYF.

In the case of this clonotype: This CDR3 fails to terminate in the conserved phenylalanine or tryptophan, so it likely reflects a read error. Because the CDR3's place on the DNA is in doubt, the DNA is left out and the CDR3 is given as listed by TCRdb. This rearrangement joins TRBV3-1 to TRBJ2-3; the listed D gene, TRBD1, was not tested against the DNA. The CDR3 is 12 residues long, counting both termini. Looked up from germline, CDR1 is LGHDT and CDR2 is YNNKEL (reference sequence). CDR3 sequence reads: CASSQGAGKRYL.